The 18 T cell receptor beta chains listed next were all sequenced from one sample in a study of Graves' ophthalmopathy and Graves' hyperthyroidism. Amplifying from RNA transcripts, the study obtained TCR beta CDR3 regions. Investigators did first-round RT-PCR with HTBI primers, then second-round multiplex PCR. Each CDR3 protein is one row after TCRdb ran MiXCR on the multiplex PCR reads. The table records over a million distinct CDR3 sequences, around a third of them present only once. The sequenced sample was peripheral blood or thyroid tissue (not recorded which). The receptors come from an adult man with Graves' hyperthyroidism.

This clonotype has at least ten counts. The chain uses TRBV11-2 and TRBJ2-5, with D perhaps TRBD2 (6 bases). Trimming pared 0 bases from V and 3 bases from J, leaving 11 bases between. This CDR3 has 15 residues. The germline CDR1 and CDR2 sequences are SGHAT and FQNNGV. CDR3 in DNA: TGTGCCAGCAGCTTAGAGTGGTCGGGGGAAGAGACCCAGTACTTC. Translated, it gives CASSLEWSGEETQYF. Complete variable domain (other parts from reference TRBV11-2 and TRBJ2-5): EAGVAQSPRYKIIEKRQSVAFWCNPISGHATLYWYQQILGQGPKLLIQFQNNGVVDDSQLPKDRFSAERLKGVDSTLKIQPAKLEDSAVYLCASSLEWSGEETQYFGPGTRLLVL.

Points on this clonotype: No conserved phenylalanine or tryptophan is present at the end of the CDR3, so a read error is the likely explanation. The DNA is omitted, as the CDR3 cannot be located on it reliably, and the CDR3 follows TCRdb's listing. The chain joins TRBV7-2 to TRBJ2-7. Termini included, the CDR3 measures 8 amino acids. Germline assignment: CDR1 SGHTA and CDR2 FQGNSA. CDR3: CASSFPRA.

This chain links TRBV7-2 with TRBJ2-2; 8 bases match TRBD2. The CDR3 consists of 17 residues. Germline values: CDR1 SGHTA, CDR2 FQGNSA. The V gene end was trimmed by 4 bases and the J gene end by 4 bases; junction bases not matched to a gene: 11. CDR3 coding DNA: TGTGCCAGCAGCTCGAAACCAAGCGGGAGAGGCACCGGGGAGCTGTTTTTT. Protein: CASSSKPSGRGTGELFF. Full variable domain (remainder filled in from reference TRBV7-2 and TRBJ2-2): GAGVSQSPSNKVTEKGKDVELRCDPISGHTALYWYRQSLGQGLEFLIYFQGNSAPDKSGLPSDRFSAERTGGSVSTLTIQRTQQEDSAVYLCASSSKPSGRGTGELFFGEGSRLTVL.

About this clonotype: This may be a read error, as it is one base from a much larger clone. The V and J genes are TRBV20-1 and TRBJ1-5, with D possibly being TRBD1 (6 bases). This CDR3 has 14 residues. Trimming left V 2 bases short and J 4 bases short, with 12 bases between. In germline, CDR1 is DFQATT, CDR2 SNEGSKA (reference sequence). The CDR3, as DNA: TGCAGTGCTAGAAGTCAACAGGGAAATCAGCCCCAGCATTTT. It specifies CSARSQQGNQPQHF.

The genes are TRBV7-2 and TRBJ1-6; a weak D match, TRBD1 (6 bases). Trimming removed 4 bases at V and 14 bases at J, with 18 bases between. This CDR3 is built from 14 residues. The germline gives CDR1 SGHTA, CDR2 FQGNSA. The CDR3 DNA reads TGTGCCAGCAGCTCTAGCGGGGGGGCAGCTTCCCTCCACTTT. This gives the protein CASSSSGGAASLHF.

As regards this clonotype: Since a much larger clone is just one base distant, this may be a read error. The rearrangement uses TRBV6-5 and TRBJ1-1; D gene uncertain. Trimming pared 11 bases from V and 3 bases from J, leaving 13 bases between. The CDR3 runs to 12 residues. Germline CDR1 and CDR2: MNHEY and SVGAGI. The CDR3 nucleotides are TGTGCCCGCCGGGTCACCGACACTGAAGCTTTCTTT. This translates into CARRVTDTEAFF.

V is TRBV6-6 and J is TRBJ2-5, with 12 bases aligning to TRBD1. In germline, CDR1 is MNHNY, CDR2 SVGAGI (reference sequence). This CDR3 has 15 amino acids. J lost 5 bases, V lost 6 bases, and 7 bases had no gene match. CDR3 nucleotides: TGTGCCAGCAGAGTGGGACAGGGGGCGAAGGAGACCCAGTACTTC. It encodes CASRVGQGAKETQYF.

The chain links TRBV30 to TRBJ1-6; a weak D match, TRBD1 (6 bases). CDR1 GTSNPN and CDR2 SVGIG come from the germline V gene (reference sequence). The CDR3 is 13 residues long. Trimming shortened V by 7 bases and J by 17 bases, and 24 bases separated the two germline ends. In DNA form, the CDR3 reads TGTGCCTACAGGGTACGGGGGTTCTTAGGGATCCACTTT. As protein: CAYRVRGFLGIHF. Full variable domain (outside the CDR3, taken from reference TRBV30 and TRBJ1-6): SQTIHQWPATLVQPVGSPLSLECTVEGTSNPNLYWYRQAAGRGLQLLFYSVGIGQISSEVPQNLSASRPQDRQFILSSKKLLLSDSGFYLCAYRVRGFLGIHFGNGTRLTVT.

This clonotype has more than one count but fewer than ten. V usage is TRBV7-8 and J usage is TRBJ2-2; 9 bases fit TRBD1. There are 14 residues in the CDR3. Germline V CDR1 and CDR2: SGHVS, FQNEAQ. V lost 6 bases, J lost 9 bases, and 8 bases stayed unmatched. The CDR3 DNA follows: TGTGCCAGCAGGTCTGGGACAGGGACCAGGGAGCTGTTTTTT. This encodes CASRSGTGTRELFF.

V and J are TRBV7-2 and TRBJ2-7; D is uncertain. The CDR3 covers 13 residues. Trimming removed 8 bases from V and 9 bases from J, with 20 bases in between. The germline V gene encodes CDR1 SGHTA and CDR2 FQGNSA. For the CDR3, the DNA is TGTGCCAGCGGCGGCCTTTCCGGCGTCGGGCAGTACTTC. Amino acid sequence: CASGGLSGVGQYF.

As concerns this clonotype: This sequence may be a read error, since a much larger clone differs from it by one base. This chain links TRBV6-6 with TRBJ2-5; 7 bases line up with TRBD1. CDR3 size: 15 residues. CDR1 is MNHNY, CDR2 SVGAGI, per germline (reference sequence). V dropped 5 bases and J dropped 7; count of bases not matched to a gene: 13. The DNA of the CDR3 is TGTGCCAGCAGTGAGCCCCTACAGGGGATAGGGACCCAGTACTTC. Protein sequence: CASSEPLQGIGTQYF.

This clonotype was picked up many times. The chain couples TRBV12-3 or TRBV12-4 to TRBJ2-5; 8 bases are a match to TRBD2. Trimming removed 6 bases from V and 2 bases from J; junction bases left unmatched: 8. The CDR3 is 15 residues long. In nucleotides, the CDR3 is TGTGCCAGCAGGCCAGTGGGGACTAGTCAAGAGACCCAGTACTTC. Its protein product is CASRPVGTSQETQYF.

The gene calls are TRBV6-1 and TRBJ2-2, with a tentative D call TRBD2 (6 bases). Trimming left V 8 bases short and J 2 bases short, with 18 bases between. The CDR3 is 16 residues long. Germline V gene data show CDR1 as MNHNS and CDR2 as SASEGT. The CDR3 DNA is TGTGCCAGCCGACTTGGGTGGAGGGTTAACACCGGGGAGCTGTTTTTT. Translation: CASRLGWRVNTGELFF.

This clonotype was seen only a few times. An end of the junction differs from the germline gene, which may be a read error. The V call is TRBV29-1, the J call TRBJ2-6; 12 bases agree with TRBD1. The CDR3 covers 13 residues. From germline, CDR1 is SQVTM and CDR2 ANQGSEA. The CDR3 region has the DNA TGCAGCGTCGAGGGACAGGGGGCAAACGTCCTGACTTTC. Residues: CSVEGQGANVLTF.

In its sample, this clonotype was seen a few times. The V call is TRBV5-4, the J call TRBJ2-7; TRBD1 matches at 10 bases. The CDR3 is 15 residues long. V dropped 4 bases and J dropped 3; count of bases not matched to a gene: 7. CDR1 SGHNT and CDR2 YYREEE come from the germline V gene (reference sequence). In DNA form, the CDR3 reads TGTGCCAGCAGCGACAGGGGGCGCAGTGTCTACGAGCAGTACTTC. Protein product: CASSDRGRSVYEQYF. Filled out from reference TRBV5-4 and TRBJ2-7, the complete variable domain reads ETGVTQSPTHLIKTRGQQVTLRCSSQSGHNTVSWYQQALGQGPQFIFQYYREEENGRGNFPPRFSGLQFPNYSSELNVNALELDDSALYLCASSDRGRSVYEQYFGPGTRLTVT.

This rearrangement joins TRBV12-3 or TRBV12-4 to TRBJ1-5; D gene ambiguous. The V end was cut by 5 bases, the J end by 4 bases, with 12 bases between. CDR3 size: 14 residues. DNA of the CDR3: TGTGCCAGCAGTGCTAGTAAGGGTAATCAGCCCCAGCATTTT. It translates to CASSASKGNQPQHF.

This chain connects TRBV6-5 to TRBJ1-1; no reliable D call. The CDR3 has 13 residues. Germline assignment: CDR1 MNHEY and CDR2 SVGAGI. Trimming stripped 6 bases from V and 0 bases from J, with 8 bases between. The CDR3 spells CASRTRLNTEAFF. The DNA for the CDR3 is TGTGCCAGCAGGACCCGCCTGAACACTGAAGCTTTCTTT.

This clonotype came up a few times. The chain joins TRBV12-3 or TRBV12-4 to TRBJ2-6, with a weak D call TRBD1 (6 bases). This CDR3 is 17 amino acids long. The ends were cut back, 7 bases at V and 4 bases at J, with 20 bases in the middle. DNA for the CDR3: TGTGCCAGCAAACAAGGGACAAGGCCCTCCGGGGCCAACGTCCTGACTTTC. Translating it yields CASKQGTRPSGANVLTF.